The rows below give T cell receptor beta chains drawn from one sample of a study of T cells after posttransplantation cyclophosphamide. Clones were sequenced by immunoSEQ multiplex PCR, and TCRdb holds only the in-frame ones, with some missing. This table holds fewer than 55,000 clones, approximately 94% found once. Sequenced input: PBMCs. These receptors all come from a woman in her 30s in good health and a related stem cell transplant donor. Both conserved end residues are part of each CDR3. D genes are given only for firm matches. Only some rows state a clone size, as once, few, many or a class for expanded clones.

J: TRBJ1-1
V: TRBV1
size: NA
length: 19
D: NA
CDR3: CTSSQGGWEQAACPIEAFF
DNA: TGCACCAGCAGCCAAGGAGGCTGGGAACAGGCGGCATGTCCCATCGAAGCTTTCTTT

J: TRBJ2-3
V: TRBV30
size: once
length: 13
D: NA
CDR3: CAWTTDSLDTQYF
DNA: TGTGCCTGGACCACGGACAGCCTAGATACGCAGTATTTT

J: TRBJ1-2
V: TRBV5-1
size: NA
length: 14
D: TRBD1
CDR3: CASRPGGASDGYTF
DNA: TGCGCCAGCAGGCCAGGGGGCGCTTCTGATGGCTACACCTTC

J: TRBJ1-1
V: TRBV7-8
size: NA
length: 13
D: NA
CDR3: CASSLDPGRVAFF
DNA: TGTGCCAGCAGCTTAGATCCTGGCAGGGTGGCTTTCTTT

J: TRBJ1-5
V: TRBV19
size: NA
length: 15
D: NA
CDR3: CASNLRGGGNQPQHF
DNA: TGTGCCAGCAACCTCCGGGGGGGTGGAAATCAGCCCCAGCATTTT

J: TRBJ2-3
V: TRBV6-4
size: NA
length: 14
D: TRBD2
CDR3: CASSDAGGTDTQYF
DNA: TGTGCCAGCAGTGACGCGGGGGGCACAGATACGCAGTATTTT

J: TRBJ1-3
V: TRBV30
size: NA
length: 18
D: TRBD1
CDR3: CAYQSPGQGVISGNTIYF
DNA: TGTGCCTACCAATCTCCGGGACAGGGTGTAATCTCTGGAAACACCATATATTTT

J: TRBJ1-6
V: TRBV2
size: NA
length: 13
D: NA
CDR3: CASRWNSNSPLHF
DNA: TGTGCCAGCAGGTGGAACAGTAATTCACCCCTCCACTTT

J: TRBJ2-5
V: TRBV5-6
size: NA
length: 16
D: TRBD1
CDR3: CASSIAGQGALETQYF
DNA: TGTGCCAGCAGCATTGCCGGACAGGGGGCTTTAGAGACCCAGTACTTC

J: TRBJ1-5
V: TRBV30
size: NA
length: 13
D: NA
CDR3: CAWSGDRRQPQHF
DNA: TGTGCCTGGAGCGGTGACAGGCGTCAGCCCCAGCATTTT

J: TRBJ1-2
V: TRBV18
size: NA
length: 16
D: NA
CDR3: CASSQRQIPTNYGYTF
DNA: TGTGCCAGCTCACAGCGACAGATCCCAACTAACTATGGCTACACCTTC

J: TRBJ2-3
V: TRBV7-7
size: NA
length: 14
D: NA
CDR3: CASSLGTGTDTQYF
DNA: TGTGCCAGCAGCTTAGGGACTGGCACAGATACGCAGTATTTT

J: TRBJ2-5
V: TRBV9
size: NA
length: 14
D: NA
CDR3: CASSVGRSQETQYF
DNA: TGTGCCAGCAGCGTAGGAAGGAGCCAAGAGACCCAGTACTTC

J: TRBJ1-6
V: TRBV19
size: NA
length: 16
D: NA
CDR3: CASSISGEMDYSPLHF
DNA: TGTGCCAGTAGTATAAGTGGAGAAATGGATTATTCACCCCTCCACTTT

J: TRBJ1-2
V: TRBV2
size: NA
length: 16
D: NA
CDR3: CASSGQVLSVSYGYTF
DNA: TGTGCCAGCAGTGGACAGGTCTTATCCGTTAGCTATGGCTACACCTTC

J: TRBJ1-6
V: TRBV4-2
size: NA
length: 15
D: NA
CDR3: CASSQSWQGNSPLHF
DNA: TGTGCCAGCAGCCAATCGTGGCAGGGCAATTCACCCCTCCACTTT

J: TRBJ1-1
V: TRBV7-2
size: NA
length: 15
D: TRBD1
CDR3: CASSSRRTGRTEAFF
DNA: TGTGCCAGCAGCTCGAGGCGGACAGGGCGGACTGAAGCTTTCTTT

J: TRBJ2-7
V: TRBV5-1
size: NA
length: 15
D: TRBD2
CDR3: CASSLAGTSNYEQYF
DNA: TGCGCCAGCAGCTTGGCCGGGACTAGCAACTACGAGCAGTACTTC

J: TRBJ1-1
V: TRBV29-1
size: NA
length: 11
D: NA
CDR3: CSGIRGTEAFF
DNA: TGCAGCGGGATAAGGGGCACTGAAGCTTTCTTT

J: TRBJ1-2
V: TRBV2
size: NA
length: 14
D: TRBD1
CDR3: CASSEDRFNYGYTF
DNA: TGTGCCAGCAGTGAGGACAGGTTTAACTATGGCTACACCTTC

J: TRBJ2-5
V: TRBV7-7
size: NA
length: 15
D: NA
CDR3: CASSLTQGRWETQYF
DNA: TGTGCCAGCAGTCTAACCCAGGGTCGGTGGGAGACCCAGTACTTC

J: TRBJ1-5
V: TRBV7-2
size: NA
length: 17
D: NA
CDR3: CASSKIGAPNSNQPQHF
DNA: TGTGCCAGCAGCAAGATAGGGGCGCCCAATAGCAATCAGCCCCAGCATTTT

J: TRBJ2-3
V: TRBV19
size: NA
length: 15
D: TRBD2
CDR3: CASSPGGASTDTQYF
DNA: TGTGCCAGTAGTCCGGGGGGGGCTAGCACAGATACGCAGTATTTT

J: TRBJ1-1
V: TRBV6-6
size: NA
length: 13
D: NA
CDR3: CASSWGLNTEAFF
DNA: TGTGCCAGCAGCTGGGGGCTCAACACTGAAGCTTTCTTT

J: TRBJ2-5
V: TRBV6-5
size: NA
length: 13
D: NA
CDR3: CASSPLNQETQYF
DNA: TGTGCCAGCAGTCCCCTTAATCAGGAGACCCAGTACTTC

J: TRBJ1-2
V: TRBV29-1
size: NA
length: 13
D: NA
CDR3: CSVIGQPSYGYTF
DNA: TGCAGCGTTATAGGACAACCTAGCTATGGCTACACCTTC

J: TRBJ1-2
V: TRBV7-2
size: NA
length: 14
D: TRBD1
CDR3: CASRPTGTGVGYTF
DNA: TGTGCCAGCAGACCAACCGGGACAGGGGTCGGCTACACCTTC

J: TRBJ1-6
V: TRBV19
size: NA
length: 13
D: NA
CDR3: CASSITGNSPLHF
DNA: TGTGCCAGTAGTATAACAGGGAATTCACCCCTCCACTTT

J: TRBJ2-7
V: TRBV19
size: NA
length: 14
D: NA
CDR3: CASSIASYSYEQYF
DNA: TGTGCCAGTAGTATAGCCTCCTACAGCTACGAGCAGTACTTC

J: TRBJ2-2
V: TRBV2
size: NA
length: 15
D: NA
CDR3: CASRGASGRPGKLFF
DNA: TGTGCCAGCAGGGGGGCTAGCGGACGACCGGGGAAGCTGTTTTTT

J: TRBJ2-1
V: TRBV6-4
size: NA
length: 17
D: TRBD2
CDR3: CASSLSSGGAEEGEQFF
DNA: TGTGCCAGCAGTTTGTCTAGCGGGGGGGCCGAGGAGGGAGAGCAGTTCTTC

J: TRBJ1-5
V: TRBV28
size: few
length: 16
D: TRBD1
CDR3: CASSPTGTGDNQPQHF
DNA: TGTGCCAGCAGCCCGACCGGGACAGGGGACAATCAGCCCCAGCATTTT

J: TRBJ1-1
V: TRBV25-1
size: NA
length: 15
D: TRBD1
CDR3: CASSVSGQGSTEAFF
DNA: TGTGCCAGCAGTGTATCTGGACAGGGATCCACTGAAGCTTTCTTT

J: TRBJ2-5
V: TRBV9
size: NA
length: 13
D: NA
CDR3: CASSASQQETQYF
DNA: TGTGCCAGCAGCGCCTCGCAGCAAGAGACCCAGTACTTC

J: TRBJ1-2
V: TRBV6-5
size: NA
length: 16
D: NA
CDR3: CASSYSPTYSRYGYTF
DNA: TGTGCCAGCAGTTACTCCCCGACTTATTCCCGATATGGCTACACCTTC

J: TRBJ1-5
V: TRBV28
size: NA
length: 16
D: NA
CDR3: CASSFSGRKNNQPQHF
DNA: TGTGCCAGCAGTTTCAGCGGTCGGAAAAACAATCAGCCCCAGCATTTT

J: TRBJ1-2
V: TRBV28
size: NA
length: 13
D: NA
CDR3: CATPDSTNYGYTF
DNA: TGTGCCACTCCGGACAGTACTAACTATGGCTACACCTTC

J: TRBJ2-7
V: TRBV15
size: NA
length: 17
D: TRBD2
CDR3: CATSRDPFSGASGEQYF
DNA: TGTGCCACCAGCAGAGACCCCTTTAGCGGGGCTTCGGGCGAGCAGTACTTC

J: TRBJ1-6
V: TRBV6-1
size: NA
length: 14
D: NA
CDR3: CASSESLYNSPLHF
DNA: TGTGCCAGCAGTGAGAGTTTGTATAATTCACCCCTCCACTTT

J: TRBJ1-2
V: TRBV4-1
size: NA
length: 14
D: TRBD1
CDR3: CASSQVDRGTGYTF
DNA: TGCGCCAGCAGCCAAGTGGACAGGGGAACGGGCTACACCTTC

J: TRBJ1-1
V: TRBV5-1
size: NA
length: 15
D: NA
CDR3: CASSLVGTTNTEAFF
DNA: TGCGCCAGCAGCTTGGTCGGGACAACGAACACTGAAGCTTTCTTT

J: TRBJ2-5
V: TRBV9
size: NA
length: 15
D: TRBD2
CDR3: CASSFSGGAEETQYF
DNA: TGTGCCAGCAGCTTTAGCGGGGGGGCCGAAGAGACCCAGTACTTC

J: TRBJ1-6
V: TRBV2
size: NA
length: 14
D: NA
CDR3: CATLLETANSPLHF
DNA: TGTGCCACCCTTCTCGAGACAGCCAATTCACCCCTCCACTTT

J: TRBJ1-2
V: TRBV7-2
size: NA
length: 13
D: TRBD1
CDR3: CASSAGQGEGYTF
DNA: TGTGCCAGCAGCGCGGGACAGGGGGAAGGCTACACCTTC

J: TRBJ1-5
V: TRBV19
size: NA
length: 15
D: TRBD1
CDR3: CASRPLTGVNQPQHF
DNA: TGTGCCAGTAGACCATTAACAGGGGTCAATCAGCCCCAGCATTTT

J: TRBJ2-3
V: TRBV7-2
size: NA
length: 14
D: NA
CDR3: CASSPGQTTDTQYF
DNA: TGTGCCAGCAGCCCTGGACAGACAACAGATACGCAGTATTTT

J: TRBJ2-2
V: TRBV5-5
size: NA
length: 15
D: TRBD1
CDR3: CASSLRQGAGGELFF
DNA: TGTGCCAGCAGCCTCCGACAGGGGGCAGGCGGGGAGCTGTTTTTT

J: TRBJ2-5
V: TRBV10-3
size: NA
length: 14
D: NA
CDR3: CAISVRGAGETQYF
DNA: TGTGCCATCAGTGTTCGGGGGGCGGGAGAGACCCAGTACTTC